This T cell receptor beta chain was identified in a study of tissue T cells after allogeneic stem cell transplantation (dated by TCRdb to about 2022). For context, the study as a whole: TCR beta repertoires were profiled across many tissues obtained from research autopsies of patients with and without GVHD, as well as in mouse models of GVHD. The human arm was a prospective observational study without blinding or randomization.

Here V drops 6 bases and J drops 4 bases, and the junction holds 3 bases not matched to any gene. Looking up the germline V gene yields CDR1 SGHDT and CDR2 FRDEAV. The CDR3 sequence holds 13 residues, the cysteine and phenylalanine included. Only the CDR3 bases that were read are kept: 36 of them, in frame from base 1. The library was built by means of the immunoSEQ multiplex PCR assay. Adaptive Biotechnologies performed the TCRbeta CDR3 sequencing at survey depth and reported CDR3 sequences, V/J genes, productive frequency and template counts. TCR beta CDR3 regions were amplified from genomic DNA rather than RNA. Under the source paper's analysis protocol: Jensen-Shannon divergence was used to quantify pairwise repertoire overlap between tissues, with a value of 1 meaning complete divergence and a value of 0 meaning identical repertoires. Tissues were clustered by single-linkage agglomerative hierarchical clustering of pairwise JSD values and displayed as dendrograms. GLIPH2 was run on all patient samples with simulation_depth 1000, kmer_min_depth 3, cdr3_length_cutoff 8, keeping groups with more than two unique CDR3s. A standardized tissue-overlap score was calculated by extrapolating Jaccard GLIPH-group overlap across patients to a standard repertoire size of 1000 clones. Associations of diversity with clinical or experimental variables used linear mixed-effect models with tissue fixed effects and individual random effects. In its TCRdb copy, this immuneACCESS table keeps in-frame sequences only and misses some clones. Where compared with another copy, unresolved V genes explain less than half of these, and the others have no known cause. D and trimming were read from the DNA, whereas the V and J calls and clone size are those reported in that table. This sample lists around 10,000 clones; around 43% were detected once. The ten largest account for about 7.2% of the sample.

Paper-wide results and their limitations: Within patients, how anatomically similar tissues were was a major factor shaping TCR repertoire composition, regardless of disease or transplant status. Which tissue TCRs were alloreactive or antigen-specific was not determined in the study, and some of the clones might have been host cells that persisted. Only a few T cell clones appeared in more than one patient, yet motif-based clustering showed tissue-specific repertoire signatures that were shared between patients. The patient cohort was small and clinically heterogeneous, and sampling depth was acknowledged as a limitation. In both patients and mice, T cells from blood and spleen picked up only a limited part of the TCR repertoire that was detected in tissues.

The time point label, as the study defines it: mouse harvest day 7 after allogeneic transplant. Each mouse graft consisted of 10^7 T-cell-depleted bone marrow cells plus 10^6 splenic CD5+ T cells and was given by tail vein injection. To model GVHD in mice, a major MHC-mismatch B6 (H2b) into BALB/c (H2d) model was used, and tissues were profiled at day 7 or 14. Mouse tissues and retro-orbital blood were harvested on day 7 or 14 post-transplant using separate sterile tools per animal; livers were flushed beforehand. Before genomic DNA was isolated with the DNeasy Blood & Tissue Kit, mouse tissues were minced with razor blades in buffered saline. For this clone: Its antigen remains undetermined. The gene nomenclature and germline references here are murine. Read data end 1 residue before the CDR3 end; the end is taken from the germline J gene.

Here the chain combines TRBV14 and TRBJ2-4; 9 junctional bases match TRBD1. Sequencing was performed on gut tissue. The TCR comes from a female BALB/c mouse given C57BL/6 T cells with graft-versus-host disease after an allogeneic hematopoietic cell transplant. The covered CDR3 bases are TGTGCCAGCATCCGGACAGGGGAAAACACCTTGTAC. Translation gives CASIRTGENTLY. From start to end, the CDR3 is CASIRTGENTLYF.